Each of the 13 T cell receptor beta chains below was sequenced from the same sample in a study of T cells in Graves' hyperthyroidism and ophthalmopathy. Amplified TCR beta CDR3 regions derived from RNA transcripts. An initial round of RT-PCR targeting the TCR CDR3 relied on the HTBI primer set. TCRdb passed the multiplex PCR reads through MiXCR, listing each CDR3 protein once. In the table there are 700,000 to 850,000 distinct CDR3 sequences, around 40% of which are singletons. The source material was blood. The receptors shown here come from a woman between 40 and 50 years old with Graves' hyperthyroidism.

This chain connects TRBV6-6 to TRBJ2-7; D is perhaps TRBD1 or TRBD2 (5 bases each). V was pared by 5 bases and J by 0 bases, with 14 bases between. The germline CDR1 and CDR2 sequences are MNHNY and SVGAGI (reference sequence). The CDR3 contains 15 residues. The CDR3 loop reads CASSEPGTRSYEQYF. The DNA for the CDR3 is TGTGCCAGCAGTGAACCCGGGACCCGCTCCTACGAGCAGTACTTC.

This clonotype was counted between two and nine times. The V gene is TRBV7-2, the J gene TRBJ2-5; D unclear. The germline V gene encodes CDR1 SGHTA and CDR2 FQGNSA. The V end was cut by 5 bases, the J end by 6 bases, with 13 bases between. The CDR3 is made up of 13 amino acids. The CDR3 region has the DNA TGTGCCAGCAGCCAAGGTCCAGGCCAGACCCAGTACTTC. Amino acids: CASSQGPGQTQYF.

The chain uses TRBV28 and TRBJ2-5; no definite D call. This CDR3 has 17 residues. In germline, CDR1 is MDHEN, CDR2 SYDVKM. The V gene lost 6 bases and the J gene lost 4 bases, with 24 bases spanning the gap. The CDR3 sequence: CASSPYHATGTRETQYF. In DNA form, the CDR3 reads TGTGCCAGCAGCCCCTACCACGCCACGGGCACAAGAGAGACCCAGTACTTC.

V is TRBV7-2 and J is TRBJ2-5, with TRBD1 matching 12 bases. Trimming took 4 bases from V and 5 from J; bases not matched to a gene: 8. Germline CDR1 is SGHTA and CDR2 is FQGNSA. CDR3 length: 16 amino acids. The CDR3, as DNA: TGTGCCAGCAGCTACCGGGGACAGGGGGCTAGCGAGACCCAGTACTTC. The encoded protein is CASSYRGQGASETQYF.

As concerns this clonotype: The germline gene is not matched at one end of the junction; a read error may be the cause. V usage is TRBV7-8 and J usage is TRBJ1-3; 12 positions agree with TRBD1. The CDR3 consists of 17 residues. Germline V gene sequence: CDR1 SGHVS, CDR2 FQNEAQ. The CDR3 DNA follows: TGCGCCAGCAGCCAACTAACCCCGGGACAGGGGGCTGACACCATATATTTT. Translating gives CASSQLTPGQGADTIYF.

The sample holds a few counts of this clonotype. J is TRBJ2-2 and V is TRBV5-1, with D possibly being TRBD1 or TRBD2 (6 bases each). The V end was cut by 4 bases, the J end by 4 bases, with 17 bases between. Looked up from germline, CDR1 is SGHRS and CDR2 is YFSETQ. This CDR3 has 16 amino acids. CDR3: CASSPGAPRGTGELFF. The CDR3 coding sequence is TGCGCCAGCAGCCCGGGGGCGCCTCGAGGCACCGGGGAGCTGTTTTTT.

The chain couples TRBV6-5 to TRBJ1-6; D is undetermined. Germline V CDR1 and CDR2: MNHEY, SVGAGI. V lost 0 bases and J lost 9, with 12 bases in between. CDR3 length: 15 amino acids. The CDR3 loop reads CASSYSTRLGSPLHF. In DNA, the CDR3 is TGTGCCAGCAGTTACTCGACTCGTCTGGGTTCACCCCTCCACTTT.

This clonotype was seen more than once but under ten times. The chain is built from TRBV14 and TRBJ1-1; TRBD1 aligns across 7 bases. The CDR3 has 15 residues. With 4 bases clipped from V and 3 bases from J, the junction kept 8 bases outside the gene matches. Germline V lookup: CDR1 SGHDN, CDR2 FVKESK. The CDR3 region is CASSPQGVPDTEAFF. In DNA form, the CDR3 reads TGTGCCAGCAGCCCTCAGGGGGTACCGGACACTGAAGCTTTCTTT. Filled out from reference TRBV14 and TRBJ1-1, the complete variable domain reads EAGVTQFPSHSVIEKGQTVTLRCDPISGHDNLYWYRRVMGKEIKFLLHFVKESKQDESGMPNNRFLAERTGGTYSTLKVQPAELEDSGVYFCASSPQGVPDTEAFFGQGTRLTVV.

This clonotype was detected ten times or more. V gene TRBV19 combines with J gene TRBJ2-5; D might be TRBD1 (7 bases). The germline V gene encodes CDR1 LNHDA and CDR2 SQIVND (reference sequence). The CDR3 totals 16 residues. Between the trimmed V and J ends, which lost 3 bases and 2 bases, there was a span of 16 bases. The CDR3 region is CASSIEGGGQQETQYF. For the CDR3, the DNA is TGTGCCAGTAGTATTGAAGGAGGGGGACAGCAAGAGACCCAGTACTTC.

The chain joins TRBV6-5 to TRBJ1-1, with D perhaps matching TRBD1 (5 bases). Trimming removed 5 bases from V and 4 bases from J, with 14 bases in between. The CDR3 is 14 residues long. CDR1 and CDR2 (germline): MNHEY, SVGAGI. CDR3 loop: CASSTRARATEAFF. DNA for the CDR3: TGTGCCAGCAGTACCAGGGCCAGGGCCACTGAAGCTTTCTTT.

V and J are TRBV7-9 and TRBJ2-7; TRBD2 agrees at 7 bases. The CDR3 extends over 13 amino acids. The germline V gene encodes CDR1 SEHNR and CDR2 FQNEAQ (reference sequence). V gave up 5 bases and J gave up 7 bases; unmatched junction bases: 8. The CDR3 bases are TGTGCCAGCAGCCGGGAGGCCTACAATGAGCAGTACTTC. It yields the protein CASSREAYNEQYF. The full variable domain, with the rest looked up from reference TRBV7-9 and TRBJ2-7, is DTGVSQNPRHKITKRGQNVTFRCDPISEHNRLYWYRQTLGQGPEFLTYFQNEAQLEKSRLLSDRFSAERPKGSFSTLEIQRTEQGDSAMYLCASSREAYNEQYFGPGTRLTVT.

Worth noting for this clonotype: Because the CDR3 is missing its conserved closing phenylalanine or tryptophan, this is likely a read error. V is TRBV7-2 and J is TRBJ2-6, with D unclear. Trimming left V 3 bases short and J 0 bases short, with 6 bases between. CDR1 and CDR2 (germline): SGHTA, FQGNSA. The CDR3 covers 15 residues. DNA for the CDR3: TGTGCCAGCAGCTTGGACGTCTCTGGGGCCAACGTCCTGACTCCA. Amino acids: CASSLDVSGANVLTP.

In its sample, this clonotype was seen many times. V and J are TRBV25-1 and TRBJ1-4; no clear D. Germline-derived CDR1 and CDR2 are MGHDK and SYGVNS. The CDR3 has 15 amino acids. V was shortened by 8 bases and J by 3 bases, with 16 bases between the two germline ends. The CDR3 nucleotides are TGTGCCAGCGGCAAGCGTGTCGGAGCTAATGAAAAACTGTTTTTT. It yields the protein CASGKRVGANEKLFF.